The 25 T cell receptor beta chains below come from one sample, sequenced in a study of preoperative IRX-2 immunotherapy in early breast cancer. Treatment specified: preoperative locoregional IRX-2 cytokine immunotherapy. Clones were read by immunoSEQ multiplex PCR, and TCRdb kept only the in-frame ones, dropping some. The data contain 40,000 to 45,000 clones, approximately 95% of them seen just once; the ten biggest clones take up 1.6%. Sequencing used tumor tissue, obtained after IRX-2 immunotherapy. The receptors stem from a human donor with breast cancer.

This rearrangement joins TRBV7-9 to TRBJ2-1; possible D gene TRBD2, 6 bases. This CDR3 region has 14 residues. V was cut by 5 bases and J by 6 bases, with 14 bases left in between. Germline values: CDR1 SEHNR, CDR2 FQNEAQ (reference sequence). CDR3 protein: CASSPGTRRNEQFF. The CDR3 DNA follows: TGTGCCAGCAGCCCCGGGACTCGGCGCAATGAGCAGTTCTTC.

The V call is TRBV28, the J call TRBJ1-5; D ambiguous. The CDR3 totals 13 residues. Trimming removed 1 base at V and 0 bases at J, with 1 base between. CDR1 and CDR2 (germline): MDHEN, SYDVKM. The CDR3 nucleotides read TGTGCCAGCAGTTTATTTAGCAATCAGCCCCAGCATTTT. Its protein product is CASSLFSNQPQHF.

Only one count was recorded for this clone. The rearrangement links TRBV28 to TRBJ1-4, with D possibly being TRBD1 (5 bases). The CDR3 has 14 residues. The V end lost 0 bases, the J end lost 8 bases, and 10 bases lay between the germline ends. Germline CDR1 and CDR2: MDHEN and SYDVKM. The DNA of the CDR3 is TGTGCCAGCAGTTTATGGCAGGGAGGAGAAAAACTGTTTTTT. It specifies CASSLWQGGEKLFF.

The chain employs TRBV7-2 and TRBJ2-2; weak D call: TRBD1 (5 bases). This CDR3 is built from 14 residues. The germline CDR1 and CDR2 sequences are SGHTA and FQGNSA. The V end lost 6 bases, the J end lost 5 bases, and 13 bases lay between the germline ends. The CDR3 coding sequence is TGTGCCAGCAGACGCGCCTCAGGGACCGGGGAGCTGTTTTTT. This encodes CASRRASGTGELFF. Supplemented by reference TRBV7-2 and TRBJ2-2, the full variable domain reads GAGVSQSPSNKVTEKGKDVELRCDPISGHTALYWYRQSLGQGLEFLIYFQGNSAPDKSGLPSDRFSAERTGGSVSTLTIQRTQQEDSAVYLCASRRASGTGELFFGEGSRLTVL.

This chain connects TRBV6-1 to TRBJ1-5, with a possible D match to TRBD1 (5 bases). The CDR3 totals 15 residues. Germline V gives CDR1 MNHNS, CDR2 SASEGT. The V gene lost 8 bases and the J gene lost 4 bases, with 18 bases spanning the gap. In nucleotides, the CDR3 is TGTGCCAGCCGGCCGGGGCGAACGGGGAATCAGCCCCAGCATTTT. It translates to CASRPGRTGNQPQHF.

This clone was recorded once. This chain connects TRBV5-1 to TRBJ1-1; the match to TRBD1 covers 10 bases. CDR3 length equals 15 residues. V dropped 4 bases and J dropped 2; count of bases not matched to a gene: 5. From germline, CDR1 is SGHRS and CDR2 YFSETQ. This CDR3 reads CASSQTGGFNTEAFF. CDR3 nucleotides: TGCGCCAGCAGCCAGACAGGGGGCTTTAACACTGAAGCTTTCTTT.

CDR3 amino acids: CATSTSTNEKLFF. The CDR3 DNA follows: TGTGCCACCAGCACATCAACTAATGAAAAACTGTTTTTT. The chain combines TRBV15 with TRBJ1-4; no definite D call. The CDR3 has 13 amino acids. Germline values: CDR1 LNHNV, CDR2 YYDKDF (reference sequence). V lost 4 bases and J 0 bases, leaving 3 bases between the germline ends.

The chain joins TRBV28 to TRBJ1-4, with D possibly TRBD1 on 6 matching bases. The CDR3 length is 17 residues. V was cut by 4 bases and J by 0 bases, with 15 bases left in between. Germline loops: CDR1 MDHEN, CDR2 SYDVKM. The CDR3 nucleotides read TGTGCCAGCAGTTCCCACCGTAGGGGGGCAACTAATGAAAAACTGTTTTTT. Translated: CASSSHRRGATNEKLFF.

V gene TRBV11-2 combines with J gene TRBJ2-3, with unresolved D. V was clipped by 6 bases and J by 4 bases, with 17 bases between them. The CDR3 has 15 amino acids. Germline CDR1 and CDR2: SGHAT and FQNNGV. CDR3: CASSLSRVRADTQYF. CDR3 coding DNA: TGTGCCAGCAGTCTCTCCCGGGTAAGGGCAGATACGCAGTATTTT.

The V and J genes are TRBV2 and TRBJ2-3; D is undetermined. The CDR3 length is 11 residues. CDR1 and CDR2 from the germline V gene are SNHLY and FYNNEI. Trimming took off 6 bases at V and 5 bases at J, with 6 bases between the two ends. The CDR3 reads CASRLIDTQYF. DNA for the CDR3: TGTGCCAGCAGACTGATAGATACGCAGTATTTT.

The count of this clone is one. The gene calls are TRBV4-2 and TRBJ2-6; D is uncertain. Germline-derived CDR1 and CDR2 are LGHNA and YNFKEQ. CDR3 length: 14 amino acids. The V end lost 3 bases, the J end lost 0 bases, and 3 bases lay between the germline ends. The CDR3 sequence: CASSHNSGANVLTF. The CDR3 DNA follows: TGTGCCAGCAGCCATAACTCTGGGGCCAACGTCCTGACTTTC.

The chain couples TRBV5-6 to TRBJ2-1, with D hard to call. From germline, CDR1 is SGHDT and CDR2 YYEEEE. V was cut by 0 bases and J by 10 bases, with 5 bases left in between. This CDR3 has 11 residues. CDR3 protein: CASSLVREQFF. CDR3 bases: TGTGCCAGCAGCTTGGTCAGGGAGCAGTTCTTC.

The chain uses TRBV7-9 and TRBJ1-1; D remains unclear. The CDR3 runs 14 residues. V lost 1 base and J lost 1, with 7 bases in between. Per germline, CDR1 SEHNR and CDR2 FQNEAQ (reference sequence). In nucleotides, the CDR3 is TGTGCCAGCAGCTTAGGGTCGGGGAACACTGAAGCTTTCTTT. Amino acid sequence: CASSLGSGNTEAFF.

This rearrangement joins TRBV6-6 to TRBJ1-3; perhaps TRBD1 as D (6 bases). The germline V gene has CDR1 MNHNY and CDR2 SVGAGI (reference sequence). The V end lost 0 bases, the J end lost 0 bases, and 6 bases lay between the germline ends. This CDR3 is 15 amino acids long. CDR3 DNA sequence: TGTGCCAGCAGTTACTCAGGGGGCTCTGGAAACACCATATATTTT. Residues: CASSYSGGSGNTIYF.

This rearrangement joins TRBV5-6 to TRBJ1-1; no clear D. Germline V lookup: CDR1 SGHDT, CDR2 YYEEEE. Between the trimmed V and J ends, which lost 0 bases and 6 bases, there was a span of 12 bases. This CDR3 is built from 14 residues. CDR3 DNA sequence: TGTGCCAGCAGCTTGGTTAGTTTTTGGGCTGAAGCTTTCTTT. Encoded protein: CASSLVSFWAEAFF.

This sequence joins TRBV29-1 and TRBJ2-3, with TRBD1 identical over 8 bases. The CDR3 runs to 14 residues. J gave up 1 base and V 6 bases, and 6 bases lay outside the gene matches. Germline loops: CDR1 SQVTM, CDR2 ANQGSEA. For the CDR3, the DNA is TGCAGCGTGTCGGACAGGGTGCGCACAGATACGCAGTATTTT. Translated: CSVSDRVRTDTQYF.

The V gene is TRBV11-2, the J gene TRBJ1-1; the D is unclear. V lost 3 bases to trimming and J lost 11 bases, with 19 bases between them. The CDR3 runs to 14 residues. CDR1 and CDR2 from the germline V gene are SGHAT and FQNNGV. CDR3 DNA: TGTGCCAGCAGCTTTTATGATCCCCGCGGGGAGGCTTTCTTT. Protein: CASSFYDPRGEAFF.

V is TRBV28 and J is TRBJ2-7, with TRBD1 matching 7 bases. Looked up from germline, CDR1 is MDHEN and CDR2 is SYDVKM. With 6 bases clipped from V and 5 bases from J, the junction kept 10 bases outside the gene matches. This CDR3 is built from 14 residues. CDR3 in amino acids: CASRTQGQINEQYF. CDR3 sequence (DNA): TGTGCCAGCAGAACACAGGGACAGATAAACGAGCAGTACTTC.

The V and J genes are TRBV10-1 and TRBJ2-7; tentative D call: TRBD2 (5 bases). Germline lookup yields CDR1 WNHNN and CDR2 SYGVQD (reference sequence). With 0 bases removed from V and 3 bases from J, the gap between germline ends came to 6 bases. The CDR3 loop spans 13 amino acids. In DNA, the CDR3 is TGCGCCAGCAGTGAGTCCGGGGACTACGAGCAGTACTTC. This gives the protein CASSESGDYEQYF.

The chain links TRBV6-1 to TRBJ2-7; 8 nucleotides match TRBD1. CDR3 length equals 14 residues. V was clipped by 11 bases and J by 8 bases; unmatched bases: 17. The V gene's germline CDR1 is MNHNS and CDR2 SASEGT. The CDR3 protein is CASKTGRTGPQQYF. The CDR3 DNA reads TGTGCCTCCAAAACGGGGCGGACAGGGCCGCAGCAGTACTTC.

The rearrangement joins TRBV4-1 to TRBJ2-5; D not certain. V shed 0 bases and J shed 5 bases, with 10 bases lying between them. The germline CDR1 and CDR2 sequences are MGHRA and YSYEKL. The CDR3 has 14 amino acids. In DNA, the CDR3 is TGCGCCAGCAGCCAAGATTATCAGAGCGAGACCCAGTACTTC. It translates to CASSQDYQSETQYF.

V and J are TRBV30 and TRBJ2-1; D remains unclear. The CDR3 loop spans 14 amino acids. V lost 3 bases to trimming and J lost 0 bases, with 9 bases between them. Looked up from germline, CDR1 is GTSNPN and CDR2 is SVGIG (reference sequence). The CDR3 nucleotides read TGTGCCTGGAGCGAATATGGCTCCTACAATGAGCAGTTCTTC. This translates into CAWSEYGSYNEQFF.

The V call is TRBV5-1, the J call TRBJ2-3, with 8 bases lining up with TRBD2. The germline gives CDR1 SGHRS, CDR2 YFSETQ. The V segment lost 1 base and the J segment 4 bases; nucleotides outside the gene matches: 5. The CDR3 sequence is 15 residues long. DNA for the CDR3: TGCGCCAGCAGCTTGTCAGCGGGAGCCTCAGATACGCAGTATTTT. It yields the protein CASSLSAGASDTQYF.

This clone showed up just once. The chain links TRBV28 to TRBJ1-4, with 9 bases identical to TRBD1. Germline CDR1 MDHEN, CDR2 SYDVKM. The CDR3 sequence is 15 residues long. The ends lost 6 bases at V and 10 bases at J; junction bases unmatched: 12. DNA for the CDR3: TGTGCCAGCAGCAAACAGGGGGCGCGGTCACCAAAACTGTTTTTT. Translation gives CASSKQGARSPKLFF.

This clone was seen once. The rearrangement joins TRBV28 to TRBJ2-5; 11 positions agree with TRBD2. CDR3 length equals 15 residues. Germline CDR1 is MDHEN and CDR2 is SYDVKM. Trimming cost V 1 base and J 5 bases; bases outside gene matches: 3. CDR3 in amino acids: CASSLSLAGAETQYF. The DNA for the CDR3 is TGTGCCAGCAGTTTATCACTAGCGGGAGCGGAGACCCAGTACTTC.